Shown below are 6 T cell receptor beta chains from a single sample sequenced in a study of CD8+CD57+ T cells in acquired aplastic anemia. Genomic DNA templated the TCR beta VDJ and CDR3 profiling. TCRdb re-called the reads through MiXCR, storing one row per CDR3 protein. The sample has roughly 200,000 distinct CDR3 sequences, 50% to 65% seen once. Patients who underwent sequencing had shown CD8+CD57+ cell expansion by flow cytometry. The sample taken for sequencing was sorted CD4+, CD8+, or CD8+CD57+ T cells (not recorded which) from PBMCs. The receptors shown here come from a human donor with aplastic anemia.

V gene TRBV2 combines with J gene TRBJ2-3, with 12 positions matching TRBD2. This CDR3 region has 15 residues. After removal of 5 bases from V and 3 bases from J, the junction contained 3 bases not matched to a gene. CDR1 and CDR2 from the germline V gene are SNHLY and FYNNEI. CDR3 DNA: TGTGCCAGCAGTTTACTAGCGGGGGGAACAGATACGCAGTATTTT. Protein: CASSLLAGGTDTQYF.

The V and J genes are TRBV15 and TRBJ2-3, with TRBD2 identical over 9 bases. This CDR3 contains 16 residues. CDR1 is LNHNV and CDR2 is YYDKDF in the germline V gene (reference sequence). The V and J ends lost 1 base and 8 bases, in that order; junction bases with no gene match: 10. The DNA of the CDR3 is TGTGCCACCAGCAGAGCGACTAGCGGAAGCTTGGGTACGCAGTATTTT. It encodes CATSRATSGSLGTQYF.

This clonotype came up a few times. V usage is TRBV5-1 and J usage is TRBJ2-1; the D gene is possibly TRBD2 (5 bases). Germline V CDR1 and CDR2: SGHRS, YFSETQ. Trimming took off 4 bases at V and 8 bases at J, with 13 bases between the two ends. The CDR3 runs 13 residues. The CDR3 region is CASSQVLSDEQFF. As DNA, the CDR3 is TGCGCCAGCAGCCAGGTCCTTAGCGATGAGCAGTTCTTC.

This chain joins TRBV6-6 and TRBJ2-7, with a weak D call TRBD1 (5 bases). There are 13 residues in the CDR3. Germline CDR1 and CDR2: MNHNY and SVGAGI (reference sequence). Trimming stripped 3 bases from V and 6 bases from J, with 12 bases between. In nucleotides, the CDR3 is TGTGCCAGCAGTTATAGTCAGGGCGGCGAGCAGTACTTC. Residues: CASSYSQGGEQYF.

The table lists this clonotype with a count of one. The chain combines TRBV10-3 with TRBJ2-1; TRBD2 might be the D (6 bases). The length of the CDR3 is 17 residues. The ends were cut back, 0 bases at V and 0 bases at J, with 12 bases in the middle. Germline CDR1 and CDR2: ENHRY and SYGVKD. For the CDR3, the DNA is TGTGCCATCAGTGAGTCACTAGCCTCTAGCTCCTACAATGAGCAGTTCTTC. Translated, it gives CAISESLASSSYNEQFF.

The DNA of the CDR3 is TGTGCCAGCAGCGTAGCAGAGGGTTACGAGCAGTACTTC. It yields the protein CASSVAEGYEQYF. This chain connects TRBV9 to TRBJ2-7; maybe TRBD2 (5 bases). Germline V gene lookup returns CDR1 SGDLS and CDR2 YYNGEE. The CDR3 runs to 13 residues. Deletions cut 0 bases from V and 4 bases from J, with 8 bases between.